The text below deals with one T cell receptor beta chain. One end of the junction fails to match germline, which may point to a read error. The data were taken from a study of blood T cell repertoires in COVID-19. Study as a whole: COVID-19 samples from acute and convalescent phases originated in the United States, Italy and Spain. The cDNA or gDNA used as material had been derived from T cells, B-cell-depleted T cells, or PBMCs.

The CDR3 has 14 residues. Germline V gene lookup returns CDR1 MNHNS and CDR2 SASEGT. Authors' data handling: Amplification with reference gene primers provided the estimates of nucleated cell counts. The protocol was immunoSEQ multiplex PCR, while the TCRdb copy is restricted to in-frame clones and leaves out a portion. V, J and clone size derive from that table, while D and trimming were established from the DNA sequence. Among more than 200,000 clones, about 90% were seen once, and the ten largest hold about 3.5%. Allocation to cohorts depended on clinical history reported by the participants. The V gene is TRBV6-1, the J gene TRBJ1-5, with 8 nucleotides matching TRBD1. This receptor was identified in a woman between 25 and 40 years old who had been exposed to COVID-19. Specimen: PBMCs or T cells enriched from blood (not recorded which). The CDR3 is CASREDRGNQPQHF. DNA of the CDR3: TGTGCCAGCAGGGAAGACAGGGGTAATCAGCCCCAGCATTTT.